This T cell receptor beta chain stems from a study of shared clonotypes between healthy human individuals. Study details: Donor composition was two women and three men, aged 18 to 49. Study-wide results and caveats: In having few donors, the study represented limited genetic and exposure-history diversity. Sharing of clonotypes among donors was expected to vary with sequencing depth.

The CDR3 covers 17 residues. CDR1 is SGHTA and CDR2 is FQGTGA in the germline V gene. The V and J ends lost 5 bases and 5 bases, in that order; junction bases with no gene match: 14. Notes on this clone: The antigen remains undetermined.

Each replicate PCR on the sorted subsets used roughly 210 ng DNA (around 30,000 T cell genomes). Here immunoSEQ multiplex PCR was the method, and the copy in TCRdb shows in-frame clones only, minus some. The sample includes approximately 1.1 million clones, about 80% of them seen just once. The TCR comes from a man between 18 and 35 years old in good health. Some clones in this sample may be carry-over from other donors' samples. The sequenced sample consisted of memory CD4+ T cells from PBMCs. Subset given: CD45RA-negative fraction. V is TRBV7-3 and J is TRBJ2-5, with TRBD2 matching over 10 bases. CDR3 coding DNA: TGTGCCAGCAGCATGACCGGGACTAGCGCTCTGGGGGAGACCCAGTACTTC. It yields the protein CASSMTGTSALGETQYF.